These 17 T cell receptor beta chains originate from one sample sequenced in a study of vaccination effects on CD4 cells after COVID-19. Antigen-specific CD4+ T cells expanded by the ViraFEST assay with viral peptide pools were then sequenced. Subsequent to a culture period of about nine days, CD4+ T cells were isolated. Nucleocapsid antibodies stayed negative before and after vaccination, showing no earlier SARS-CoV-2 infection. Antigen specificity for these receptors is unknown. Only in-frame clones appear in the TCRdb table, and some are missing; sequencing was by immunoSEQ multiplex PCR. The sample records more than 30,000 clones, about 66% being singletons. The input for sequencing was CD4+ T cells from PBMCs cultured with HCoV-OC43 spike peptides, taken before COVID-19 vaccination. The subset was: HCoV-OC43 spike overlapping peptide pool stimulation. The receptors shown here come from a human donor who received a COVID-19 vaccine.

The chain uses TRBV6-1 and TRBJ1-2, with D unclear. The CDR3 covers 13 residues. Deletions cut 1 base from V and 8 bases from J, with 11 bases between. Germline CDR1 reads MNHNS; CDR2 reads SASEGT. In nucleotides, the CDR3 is TGTGCCAGCAGTGAAGGGGCCCAGAGGGGCTACACCTTC. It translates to CASSEGAQRGYTF.

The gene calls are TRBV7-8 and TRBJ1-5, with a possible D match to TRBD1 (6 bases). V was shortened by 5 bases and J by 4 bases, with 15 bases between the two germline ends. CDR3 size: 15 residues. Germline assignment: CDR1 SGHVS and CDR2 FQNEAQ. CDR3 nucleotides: TGTGCCAGCAGCCCAGGGGCCAGTTTTAATCAGCCCCAGCATTTT. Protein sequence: CASSPGASFNQPQHF.

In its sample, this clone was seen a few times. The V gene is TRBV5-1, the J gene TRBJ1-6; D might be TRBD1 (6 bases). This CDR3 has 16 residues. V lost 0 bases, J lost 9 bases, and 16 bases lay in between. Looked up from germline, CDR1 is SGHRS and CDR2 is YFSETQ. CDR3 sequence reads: CASSLAVRGALSPLHF. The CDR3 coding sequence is TGCGCCAGCAGCTTGGCCGTTCGGGGGGCGCTTTCACCCCTCCACTTT.

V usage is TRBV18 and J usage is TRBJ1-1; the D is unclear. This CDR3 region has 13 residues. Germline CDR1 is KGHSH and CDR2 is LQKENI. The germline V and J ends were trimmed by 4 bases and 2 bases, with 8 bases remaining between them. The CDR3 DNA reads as TGTGCCAGCTCACTACAAGATAACACTGAAGCTTTCTTT. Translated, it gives CASSLQDNTEAFF.

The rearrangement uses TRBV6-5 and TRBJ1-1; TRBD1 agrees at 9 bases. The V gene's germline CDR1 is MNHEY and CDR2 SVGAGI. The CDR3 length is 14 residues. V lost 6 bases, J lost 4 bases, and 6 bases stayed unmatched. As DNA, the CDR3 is TGTGCCAGCAGCACAGGGGGCTTGGGCACTGAAGCTTTCTTT. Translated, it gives CASSTGGLGTEAFF.

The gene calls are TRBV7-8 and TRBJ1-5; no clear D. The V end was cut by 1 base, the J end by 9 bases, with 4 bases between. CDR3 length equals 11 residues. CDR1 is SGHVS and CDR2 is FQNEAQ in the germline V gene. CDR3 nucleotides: TGTGCCAGCAGCTTAGATGGGCCCCAGCATTTT. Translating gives CASSLDGPQHF.

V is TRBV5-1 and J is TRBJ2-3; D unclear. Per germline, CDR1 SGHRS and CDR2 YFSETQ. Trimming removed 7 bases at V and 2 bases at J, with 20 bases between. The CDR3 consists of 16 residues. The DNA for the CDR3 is TGCGCCAGCGGCCAAGCTCTACGTGGACCCACAGATACGCAGTATTTT. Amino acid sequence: CASGQALRGPTDTQYF.

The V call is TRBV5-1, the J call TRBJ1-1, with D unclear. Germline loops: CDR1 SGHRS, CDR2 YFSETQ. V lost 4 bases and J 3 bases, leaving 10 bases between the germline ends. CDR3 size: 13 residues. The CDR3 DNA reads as TGCGCCAGCAGCATCCGGACGGACACTGAAGCTTTCTTT. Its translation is CASSIRTDTEAFF.

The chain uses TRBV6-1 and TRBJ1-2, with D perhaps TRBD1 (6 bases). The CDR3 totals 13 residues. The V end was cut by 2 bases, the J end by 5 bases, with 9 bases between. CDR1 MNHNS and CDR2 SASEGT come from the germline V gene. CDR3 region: CASSERGAYGYTF. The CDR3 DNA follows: TGTGCCAGCAGTGAACGGGGGGCGTATGGCTACACCTTC.

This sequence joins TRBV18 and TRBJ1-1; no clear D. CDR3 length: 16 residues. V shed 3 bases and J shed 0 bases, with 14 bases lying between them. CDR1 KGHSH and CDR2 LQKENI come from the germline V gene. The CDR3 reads CASSPSASVLNTEAFF. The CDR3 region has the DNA TGTGCCAGCTCACCCTCGGCAAGCGTACTGAACACTGAAGCTTTCTTT. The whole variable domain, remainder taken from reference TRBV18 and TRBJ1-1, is NAGVMQNPRHLVRRRGQEARLRCSPMKGHSHVYWYRQLPEEGLKFMVYLQKENIIDESGMPKERFSAEFPKEGPSILRIQQVVRGDSAAYFCASSPSASVLNTEAFFGQGTRLTVV.

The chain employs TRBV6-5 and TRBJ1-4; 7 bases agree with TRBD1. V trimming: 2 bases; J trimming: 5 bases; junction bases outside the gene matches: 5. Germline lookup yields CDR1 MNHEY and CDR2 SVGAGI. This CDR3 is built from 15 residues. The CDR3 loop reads CASSYRDSRNEKLFF. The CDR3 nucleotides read TGTGCCAGCAGTTACCGGGACAGCAGGAATGAAAAACTGTTTTTT.

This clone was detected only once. This chain's CDR3 is CASSGGPIYNEQFF. The CDR3 bases are TGTGCCAGCAGCGGAGGGCCCATCTACAATGAGCAGTTCTTC. The gene calls are TRBV11-3 and TRBJ2-1; possible D gene TRBD2, 6 bases. Looked up from germline, CDR1 is SGHNT and CDR2 is YENEEA. V lost 5 bases, J lost 3 bases, and 11 bases lay in between. The CDR3 consists of 14 residues.

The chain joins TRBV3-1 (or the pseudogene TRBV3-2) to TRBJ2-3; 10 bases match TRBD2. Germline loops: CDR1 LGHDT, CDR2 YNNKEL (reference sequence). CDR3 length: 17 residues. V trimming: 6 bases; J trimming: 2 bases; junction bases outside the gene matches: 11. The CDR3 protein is CASRGWTGTSVTDTQYF. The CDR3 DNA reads TGTGCCAGCAGAGGGTGGACCGGGACTAGCGTCACAGATACGCAGTATTTT.

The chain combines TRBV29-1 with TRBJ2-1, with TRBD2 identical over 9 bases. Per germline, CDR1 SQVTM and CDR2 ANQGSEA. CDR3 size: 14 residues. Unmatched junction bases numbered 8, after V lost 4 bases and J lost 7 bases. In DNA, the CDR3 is TGCAGCGTTGCTTATAGCGGGGGAGTAAATGAGCAGTTCTTC. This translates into CSVAYSGGVNEQFF.

CDR3 sequence: CASSLSGQGYNEQFF. The CDR3 bases are TGTGCCAGCAGCTTAAGCGGACAGGGGTACAATGAGCAGTTCTTC. The rearrangement uses TRBV5-8 and TRBJ2-1, with TRBD1 matching 9 bases. CDR3 length: 15 residues. V was clipped by 2 bases and J by 4 bases; unmatched bases: 4. CDR1 SGHTS and CDR2 YDEGEE come from the germline V gene.

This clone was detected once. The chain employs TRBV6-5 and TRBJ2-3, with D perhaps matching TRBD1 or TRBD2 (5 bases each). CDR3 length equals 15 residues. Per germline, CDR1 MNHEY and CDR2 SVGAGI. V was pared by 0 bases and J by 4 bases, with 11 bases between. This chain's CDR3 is CASSYSGVSPDTQYF. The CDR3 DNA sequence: TGTGCCAGCAGTTACTCGGGGGTTTCCCCAGATACGCAGTATTTT.

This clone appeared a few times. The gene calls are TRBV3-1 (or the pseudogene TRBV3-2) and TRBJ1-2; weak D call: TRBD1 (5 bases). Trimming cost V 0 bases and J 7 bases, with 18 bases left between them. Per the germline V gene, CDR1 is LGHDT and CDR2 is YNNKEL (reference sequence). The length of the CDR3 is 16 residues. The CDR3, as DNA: TGTGCCAGCAGCCAAGATGCAGGGATTGGGCTTGGTGGCTACACCTTC. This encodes CASSQDAGIGLGGYTF.